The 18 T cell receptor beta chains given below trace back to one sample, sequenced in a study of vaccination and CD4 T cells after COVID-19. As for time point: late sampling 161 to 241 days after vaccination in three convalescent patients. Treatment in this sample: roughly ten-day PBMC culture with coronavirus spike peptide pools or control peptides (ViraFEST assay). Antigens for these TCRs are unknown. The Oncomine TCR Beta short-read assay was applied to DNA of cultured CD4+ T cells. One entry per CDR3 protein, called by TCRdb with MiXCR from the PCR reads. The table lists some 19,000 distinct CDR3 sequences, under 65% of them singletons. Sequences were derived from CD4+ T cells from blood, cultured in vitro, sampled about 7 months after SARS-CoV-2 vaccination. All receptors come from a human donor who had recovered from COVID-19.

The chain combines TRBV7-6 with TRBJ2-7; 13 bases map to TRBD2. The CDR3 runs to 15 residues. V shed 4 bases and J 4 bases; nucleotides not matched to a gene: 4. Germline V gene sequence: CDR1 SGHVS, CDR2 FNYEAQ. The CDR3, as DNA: TGTGCCAGCAGCTCACGGACTAGCGGGAGTTACGAGCAGTACTTC. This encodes CASSSRTSGSYEQYF.

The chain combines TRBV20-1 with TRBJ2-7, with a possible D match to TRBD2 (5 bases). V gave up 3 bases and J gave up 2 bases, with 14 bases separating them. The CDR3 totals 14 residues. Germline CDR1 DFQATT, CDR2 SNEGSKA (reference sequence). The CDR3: CSASGAAITYEQYF. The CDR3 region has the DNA TGCAGTGCTAGCGGAGCGGCCATTACCTACGAGCAGTACTTC.

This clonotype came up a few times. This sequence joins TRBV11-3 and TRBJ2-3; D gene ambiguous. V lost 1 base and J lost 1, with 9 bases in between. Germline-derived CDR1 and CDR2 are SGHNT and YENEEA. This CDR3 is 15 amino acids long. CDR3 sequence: CASSLVLRRTDTQYF. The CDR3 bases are TGTGCCAGCAGCTTAGTCTTGCGCCGCACAGATACGCAGTATTTT.

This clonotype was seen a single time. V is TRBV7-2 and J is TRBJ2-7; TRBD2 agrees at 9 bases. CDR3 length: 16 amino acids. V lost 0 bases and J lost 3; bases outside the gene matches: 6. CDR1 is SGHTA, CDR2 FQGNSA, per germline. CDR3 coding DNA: TGTGCCAGCAGCTTAGCGCTAGCGGGACCTTTCTACGAGCAGTACTTC. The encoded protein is CASSLALAGPFYEQYF. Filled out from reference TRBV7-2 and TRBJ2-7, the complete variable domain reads GAGVSQSPSNKVTEKGKDVELRCDPISGHTALYWYRQSLGQGLEFLIYFQGNSAPDKSGLPSDRFSAERTGGSVSTLTIQRTQQEDSAVYLCASSLALAGPFYEQYFGPGTRLTVT.

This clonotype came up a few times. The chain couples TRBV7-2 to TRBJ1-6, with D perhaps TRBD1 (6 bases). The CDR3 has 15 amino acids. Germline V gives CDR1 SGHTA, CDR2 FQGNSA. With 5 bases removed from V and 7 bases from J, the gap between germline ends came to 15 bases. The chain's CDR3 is CASSPPGRGNSPLHF. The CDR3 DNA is TGTGCCAGCAGCCCCCCGGGCAGGGGAAATTCACCCCTCCACTTT.

CDR3 in amino acids: CASSYSPGQSYGYTF. DNA of the CDR3: TGTGCCAGCAGTTACTCGCCCGGACAGAGCTATGGCTACACCTTC. The chain employs TRBV6-5 and TRBJ1-2, with D possibly matching TRBD1 (6 bases). This CDR3 contains 15 residues. V lost 0 bases, J lost 4 bases, and 12 bases lay in between. Germline-derived CDR1 and CDR2 are MNHEY and SVGAGI.

CDR3 amino acids: CASSLEAGAPQHF. The CDR3 region has the DNA TGTGCCAGCAGCTTGGAGGCGGGAGCGCCCCAGCATTTT. The chain employs TRBV5-6 and TRBJ1-5; no firm D call. The germline V gene encodes CDR1 SGHDT and CDR2 YYEEEE. V lost 0 bases, J lost 9 bases, and 10 bases lay in between. The CDR3 spans 13 residues.

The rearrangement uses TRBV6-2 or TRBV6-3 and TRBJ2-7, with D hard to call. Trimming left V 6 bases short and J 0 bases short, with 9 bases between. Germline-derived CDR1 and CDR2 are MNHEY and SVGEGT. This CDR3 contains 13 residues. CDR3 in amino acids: CASRGPSSYEQYF. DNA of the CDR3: TGTGCCAGCAGAGGACCTAGCTCCTACGAGCAGTACTTC.

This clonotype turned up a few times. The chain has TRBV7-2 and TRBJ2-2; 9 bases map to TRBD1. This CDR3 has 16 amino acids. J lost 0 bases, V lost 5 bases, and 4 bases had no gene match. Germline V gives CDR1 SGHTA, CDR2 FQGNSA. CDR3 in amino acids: CASSRRTGANTGELFF. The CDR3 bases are TGTGCCAGCAGCAGGCGGACAGGGGCGAACACCGGGGAGCTGTTTTTT.

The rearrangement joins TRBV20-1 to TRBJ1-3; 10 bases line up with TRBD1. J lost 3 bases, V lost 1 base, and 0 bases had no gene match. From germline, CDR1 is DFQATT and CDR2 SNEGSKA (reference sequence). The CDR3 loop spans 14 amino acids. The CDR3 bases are TGCAGTGCTAGAGGGACAGGGGGTGGAAACACCATATATTTT. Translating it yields CSARGTGGGNTIYF.

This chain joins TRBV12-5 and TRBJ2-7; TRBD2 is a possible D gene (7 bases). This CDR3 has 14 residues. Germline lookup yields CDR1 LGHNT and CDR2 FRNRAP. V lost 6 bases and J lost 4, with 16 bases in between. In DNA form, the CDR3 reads TGTGCTAGTGGACCCCTGGGGGGGCTTTACGAGCAGTACTTC. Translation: CASGPLGGLYEQYF.

CDR3 nucleotide sequence: TGTGCCAGTTTGGGGCTAGCGGGGGGAAACTCCTACAATGAGCAGTTCTTC. Its protein product is CASLGLAGGNSYNEQFF. V usage is TRBV19 and J usage is TRBJ2-1; TRBD2 matches at 11 bases. V was clipped by 8 bases and J by 0 bases; unmatched bases: 9. The CDR3 runs to 17 residues. The germline gives CDR1 LNHDA, CDR2 SQIVND (reference sequence).

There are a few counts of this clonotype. The DNA for the CDR3 is TGCGCCAGCAGCTTAACAGGGGGACAGGCTGAAGCTTTCTTT. Translated: CASSLTGGQAEAFF. The chain has TRBV4-3 and TRBJ1-1; the match to TRBD1 covers 8 bases. This CDR3 is 14 amino acids long. Germline V gene sequence: CDR1 LGHNA, CDR2 YSLEER. The junction had 8 bases not matched to a gene; V was cut back by 5 bases and J by 6 bases.

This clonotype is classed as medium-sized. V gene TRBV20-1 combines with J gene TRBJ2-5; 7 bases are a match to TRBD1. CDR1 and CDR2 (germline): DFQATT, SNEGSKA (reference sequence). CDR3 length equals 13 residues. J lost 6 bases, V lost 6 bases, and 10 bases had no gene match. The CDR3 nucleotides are TGCAGTGCGATCAACAGGGGTGTAAAGACCCAGTACTTC. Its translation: CSAINRGVKTQYF.

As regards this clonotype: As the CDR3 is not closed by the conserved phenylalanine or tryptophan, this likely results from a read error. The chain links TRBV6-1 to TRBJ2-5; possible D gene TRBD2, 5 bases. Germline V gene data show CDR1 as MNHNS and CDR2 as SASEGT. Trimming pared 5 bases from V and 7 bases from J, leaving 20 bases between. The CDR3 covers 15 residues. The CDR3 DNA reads TGTGCCAGCAGTCGCTCCGGTTGGACTGTCCGGACCCAGTACCTC. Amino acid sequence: CASSRSGWTVRTQYL.

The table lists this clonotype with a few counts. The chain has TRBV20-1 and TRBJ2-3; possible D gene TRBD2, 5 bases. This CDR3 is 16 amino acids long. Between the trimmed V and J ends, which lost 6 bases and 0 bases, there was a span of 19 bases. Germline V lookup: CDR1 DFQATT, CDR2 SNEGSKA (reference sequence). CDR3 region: CSAAPAEYASTDTQYF. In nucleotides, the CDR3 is TGCAGTGCCGCCCCAGCGGAGTACGCTAGCACAGATACGCAGTATTTT.

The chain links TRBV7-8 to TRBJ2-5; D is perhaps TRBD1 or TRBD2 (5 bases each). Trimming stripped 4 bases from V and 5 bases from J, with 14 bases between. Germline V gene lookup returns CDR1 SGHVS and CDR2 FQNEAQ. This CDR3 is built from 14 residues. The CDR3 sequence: CASSSLRGAETQYF. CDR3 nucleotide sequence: TGTGCCAGCAGCTCCCTTCGGGGCGCCGAGACCCAGTACTTC.

The CDR3 spells CSAHLMSSDSYNEQFF. DNA for the CDR3: TGCAGTGCCCACCTTATGAGCTCTGACTCCTACAATGAGCAGTTCTTC. The V call is TRBV20-1, the J call TRBJ2-1; no clear D. CDR1 is DFQATT and CDR2 is SNEGSKA in the germline V gene (reference sequence). The V gene lost 6 bases and the J gene lost 0 bases, with 18 bases spanning the gap. This CDR3 is built from 16 residues.